This entry is about one T cell receptor beta chain. Some clones are missing from TCRdb's copy, which holds only in-frame ones; the method was immunoSEQ multiplex PCR. The table shows around 89,000 clones, with approximately 94% occurring only once. The data stem from a study of technical replicates of blood from several donors. V lost 0 bases and J lost 0; bases outside the gene matches: 14. The CDR3 consists of 19 residues. Germline V gene sequence: CDR1 SGHDT, CDR2 YYEEEE. The chain has TRBV5-6 and TRBJ1-1; 7 nucleotides line up with TRBD1. The TCR comes from a human donor in good health. Sequencing was carried out using T cells isolated from PBMCs. CDR3 in DNA: TGTGCCAGCAGCTTGGGAGGGGGCCTCCGCTACACCATGAACACTGAAGCTTTCTTT. Translated: CASSLGGGLRYTMNTEAFF.